Listed below are T cell receptor beta chains from one sample, sequenced in a study of T cells in Graves' hyperthyroidism and ophthalmopathy. Each CDR3 protein is one row after TCRdb ran MiXCR on the multiplex PCR reads. The sample has 480,000 or so distinct CDR3 sequences; 46% are singletons. Input material: peripheral blood or thyroid tissue (not recorded which). The source is an adult woman with Graves' disease, either hyperthyroidism or ophthalmopathy (not recorded which). The CDR3 runs from the conserved cysteine through the conserved F or W. D genes are given only for firm matches.

. | TRBV20-1 | CSVIAVSGELSSYNSPLHF
. | TRBV7-2 | CASSFNREGYTF
. | TRBV7-2 | CASTPVSEGNQPQHF
TRBD2 | TRBV5-1 | CASWSGGSRNEQFF
. | TRBV20-1 | CSARGQAWVGHSYEQYF
TRBD1 | TRBV7-9 | CASRPGTGAREQYF
TRBD2 | TRBV11-2 | CASLPGGTGELFF
. | TRBV29-1 | CSLAEVQQETQYF
TRBD1 | TRBV10-3 | CATTDRAANQPQHF
. | TRBV19 | CASSSAAVSYNEQFF
TRBD1 | TRBV6-1 | CASSYSGQGGTEAFF
TRBD1 | TRBV10-3 | CATRTGGYQETQYF
. | TRBV30 | CAWSVSVSGNTIYF
. | TRBV7-8 | CASSVGWSPLHF
. | TRBV10-3 | CARRERHQETQYF
. | TRBV3-1 | CASSQGGGGSQPQHF
TRBD1 | TRBV19 | CASSIRQGRTGANVLTF
. | TRBV24-1 | CATSDGRNTEAFF
. | TRBV6-6 | CASSEPEGYEQYF
. | TRBV19 | CAGSIYHPHEQYF
. | TRBV20-1 | CSARVGNEKLFF
TRBD1 | TRBV29-1 | CSVEDTGGQETQYF
. | TRBV29-1 | CSVKGNSYEQYF
TRBD1 | TRBV7-8 | CASSLALGTGGYEQYF
. | TRBV20-1 | CSARVYGYTF
. | TRBV10-3 | CAISSQGGTEAFF
TRBD1 | TRBV29-1 | CSWTGSGFGYGYTF
TRBD2 | TRBV9 | CASSPTGTTYEQYF
. | TRBV4-1 | CASSQDFVRRQPQHF
. | TRBV7-3 | CASSSKQSNQPQHF
. | TRBV15 | CATSSRSSGANVLTF
. | TRBV7-3 | CASSRDGQPNTGELFF
. | TRBV19 | CASSIEVGRLNTEAFF
TRBD1 | TRBV12-3/TRBV12-4 | CASRPGGTQETQYF
. | TRBV6-1 | CASKQTGETQHF
TRBD1 | TRBV7-9 | CASSVGTGALYGYTF
. | TRBV2 | CASSGHISGANVLTF
. | TRBV2 | CASSEGLGDGSGIETQYF
. | TRBV11-2 | CASSLRPSGQANTEAFF
. | TRBV7-9 | CASSSCYEQYF
. | TRBV7-2 | CASSSTGTFSYEQYF
TRBD2 | TRBV7-8 | CASSLGTSGSPGELFF
. | TRBV11-2 | CASMGTYEQYF
TRBD1 | TRBV7-9 | CASSPGQDPYEQYF
TRBD1 | TRBV7-2 | CASSPGQGKRGANFLTF
TRBD1 | TRBV19 | CASRTGQSNQPQHF
. | TRBV7-9 | CASSLRTNTGELFF
TRBD2 | TRBV12-3/TRBV12-4 | CASGWGGYEQYF
. | TRBV19 | CASSPNRAGELFF
. | TRBV20-1 | CSVYTGELFF
. | TRBV12-3/TRBV12-4 | CASRVEGTSNYGYTF
. | TRBV10-2 | CASSESTGGYGYTF